The TCR beta chain described here comes from a study of CXCR3-negative and CXCR3-positive naive CD8 T cells. Libraries of TRB cDNA were made by 5' RACE and carried UMIs. TCRdb re-called the 5' RACE reads and shows each CDR3 protein once, DNA omitted. The sample's table shows about 84,000 distinct CDR3 sequences. In the case of this clonotype: Its antigen is unidentified.

The CDR3 runs 15 residues. CDR1 and CDR2 from the germline V gene are MNHEY and SVGAGI. General study findings and limits: Naive cells that were CXCR3-positive had more hydrophobic TRB CDR3s (compared with CXCR3-negative naive cells).

The rearrangement links TRBV6-5 to TRBJ2-2; absent DNA, TCRdb's TRBD1 call cannot be checked. The receptor comes from a human donor in good health. Some clones in this sample may be carry-over from other donors' samples. Sample: naive CXCR3+ CD8+ T cells from blood. Subset specified: CD45RO-CCR7+CD27+CD95- naive CD8+ T cells expressing CXCR3 (TNR3+). This chain's CDR3 is CASSVTGANTGELFF.